Following are 14 T cell receptor beta chains from one sample sequenced in a study of T cells in Graves' hyperthyroidism and ophthalmopathy. Amplified TCR beta CDR3 regions derived from RNA transcripts. An initial round of RT-PCR targeting the TCR CDR3 relied on the HTBI primer set. MiXCR, run by TCRdb on the multiplex PCR reads, gives a single entry per CDR3 protein. Here the sample spans 530,000 or so distinct CDR3 sequences, around 42% being singletons. Sample: peripheral blood or thyroid tissue (not recorded which). The receptors were gathered from a woman between 18 and 29 years old with Graves' hyperthyroidism.

The chain uses TRBV19 and TRBJ1-1; D ambiguous. Trimming removed 3 bases at V and 10 bases at J, with 12 bases between. Germline V lookup: CDR1 LNHDA, CDR2 SQIVND (reference sequence). This CDR3 is built from 12 residues. The CDR3 bases are TGTGCCAGTAGTATTTCCGCAGGAGGAGCTTTCTTT. It is translated as CASSISAGGAFF.

The genes are TRBV27 and TRBJ1-1; D ambiguous. The ends were cut back, 8 bases at V and 9 bases at J, with 13 bases in the middle. The CDR3 contains 11 residues. The germline V gene encodes CDR1 MNHEY and CDR2 SMNVEV (reference sequence). CDR3 nucleotide sequence: TGTGCCAGCTCCGAAAGGGATAAAGCTTTCTTT. Translating it yields CASSERDKAFF.

The chain combines TRBV20-1 with TRBJ2-5; 10 nucleotides agree with TRBD1. V lost 1 base to trimming and J lost 4 bases; unmatched junction nucleotides: 9. CDR1 and CDR2 (germline): DFQATT, SNEGSKA (reference sequence). The CDR3 length is 16 residues. The CDR3 bases are TGCAGTGCTAGAGGGACAGGGGGGGCGCTAAGAGAGACCCAGTACTTC. This translates into CSARGTGGALRETQYF.

This clonotype was seen many times. The V gene is TRBV7-3, the J gene TRBJ2-7, with 10 bases fitting TRBD2. V lost 2 bases, J lost 5 bases, and 3 bases stayed unmatched. The CDR3 extends over 14 amino acids. Germline V gives CDR1 SGHTA, CDR2 FQGTGA. The CDR3 protein is CASSLASGRDEQYF. CDR3 DNA sequence: TGTGCCAGCAGCTTAGCTAGCGGGAGAGACGAGCAGTACTTC.

The V call is TRBV7-9, the J call TRBJ1-2, with D unresolved. This CDR3 is built from 12 residues. Per germline, CDR1 SEHNR and CDR2 FQNEAQ (reference sequence). Between the trimmed V and J ends, which lost 4 bases and 8 bases, there was a span of 11 bases. CDR3 nucleotides: TGTGCCAGCAGCTATGTAGAGGAAGGCTACACCTTC. This sequence encodes CASSYVEEGYTF.

There are a few counts of this clonotype. This CDR3 is CSVEAQLERGPNEQFF. CDR3 sequence (DNA): TGCAGCGTTGAAGCGCAACTAGAGCGTGGGCCCAATGAGCAGTTCTTC. The chain joins TRBV29-1 to TRBJ2-1, with a possible D match to TRBD2 (5 bases). V was cut by 1 base and J by 6 bases, with 19 bases left in between. The CDR3 extends over 16 amino acids. From germline, CDR1 is SQVTM and CDR2 ANQGSEA.

CDR3 protein: CASSFGPADNEQYF. The CDR3 DNA reads as TGTGCCAGCAGCTTCGGTCCGGCTGACAATGAGCAGTACTTC. The chain links TRBV7-3 to TRBJ2-7; unclear D gene. The CDR3 is 14 amino acids. The V end was cut by 3 bases, the J end by 7 bases, with 16 bases between. Germline CDR1 is SGHTA and CDR2 is FQGTGA.

The chain has TRBV7-6 and TRBJ2-7; possibly TRBD2 for D (6 bases). V lost 5 bases and J lost 0, with 17 bases in between. The CDR3 is made up of 16 amino acids. The germline V gene encodes CDR1 SGHVS and CDR2 FNYEAQ. The CDR3: CASSSEAPSVSYEQYF. The CDR3 nucleotides read TGTGCCAGCAGCAGTGAAGCGCCTAGCGTCTCCTACGAGCAGTACTTC.

This clonotype was seen at least ten times. CDR3 loop: CASSSDLSVEGYTF. Here the CDR3 DNA reads TGTGCCAGCAGCTCCGACCTCTCCGTCGAAGGCTACACCTTC. This chain uses TRBV11-3 with TRBJ1-2; D uncertain. Per the germline V gene, CDR1 is SGHNT and CDR2 is YENEEA. V was shortened by 4 bases and J by 8 bases, with 17 bases between the two germline ends. The CDR3 sequence is 14 residues long. Supplemented by reference TRBV11-3 and TRBJ1-2, the full variable domain reads EAGVVQSPRYKIIEKKQPVAFWCNPISGHNTLYWYLQNLGQGPELLIRYENEEAVDDSQLPKDRFSAERLKGVDSTLKIQPAELGDSAVYLCASSSDLSVEGYTFGSGTRLTVV.

This chain connects TRBV30 to TRBJ1-5; TRBD1 matches 7 bases. Trimming cost V 2 bases and J 4 bases; bases outside gene matches: 5. Germline V gene lookup returns CDR1 GTSNPN and CDR2 SVGIG (reference sequence). The length of the CDR3 is 14 residues. CDR3 bases: TGTGCCTGGAGTAACAGGGGCGGAAATCAGCCCCAGCATTTT. As protein: CAWSNRGGNQPQHF.

This clonotype was recorded at least ten times. The rearrangement links TRBV20-1 to TRBJ1-6; 7 bases line up with TRBD1. From germline, CDR1 is DFQATT and CDR2 SNEGSKA (reference sequence). Germline trimming cut 5 bases from V and 9 bases from J; bases unmatched to any gene: 10. This CDR3 contains 14 residues. The CDR3 sequence: CSAFRQGRGSPLHF. CDR3 coding DNA: TGCAGTGCTTTTCGACAGGGTCGGGGTTCACCCCTCCACTTT.

J is TRBJ1-5 and V is TRBV5-1, with TRBD1 matching 7 bases. CDR1 is SGHRS and CDR2 is YFSETQ in the germline V gene. The CDR3 contains 15 residues. Trimming removed 4 bases from V and 3 bases from J; junction bases left unmatched: 7. The CDR3 sequence is CASSQGDRPNQPQHF. The CDR3 bases are TGCGCCAGCAGCCAAGGGGACAGACCCAATCAGCCCCAGCATTTT.

This clonotype appeared many times. CDR3: CASSTPTGGNEKLFF. Here the CDR3 DNA reads TGCGCCAGCAGCACTCCGACAGGGGGGAATGAAAAACTGTTTTTT. The rearrangement joins TRBV5-1 to TRBJ1-4, with TRBD1 matching 9 bases. Trimming took 4 bases from V and 5 from J; bases not matched to a gene: 6. Germline values: CDR1 SGHRS, CDR2 YFSETQ. The CDR3 is 15 amino acids.

The chain employs TRBV9 and TRBJ2-1; 7 bases match TRBD1. V lost 4 bases to trimming and J lost 10 bases; unmatched junction nucleotides: 11. The CDR3 runs to 14 residues. Germline CDR1 reads SGDLS; CDR2 reads YYNGEE. The CDR3 loop reads CASSPHTMTGEQFF. The CDR3 nucleotides read TGTGCCAGCAGCCCTCACACAATGACAGGGGAGCAGTTCTTC.